The source of this TCR beta chain is a study of monozygotic twins with inflammatory bowel disease. Findings of the study overall: Differences in immunosuppressive treatment may have been a source of added variability in patient repertoires.

To note about this clonotype: The antigen remains unidentified.

An amount of roughly 4,000 ng of total RNA was used for each TCR library. cDNA for each sample came from eight separate reactions. Using the 5' RACE reads, TCRdb records one entry per CDR3 protein without DNA. Its clone listing holds some 330,000 distinct CDR3 sequences. The germline gives CDR1 KGHSH, CDR2 LQKENI. The CDR3 sequence is 14 residues long. The clonotype comes from a human donor with ulcerative colitis or Crohn's disease, or a healthy co-twin of an affected twin (not recorded which). V usage is TRBV18 and J usage is TRBJ1-1. The specimen was blood. CDR3 amino acids: CASSPGTGSPEAFF.